Included here is one T cell receptor beta chain sequence, with context. The record originates from a study of blood T cell repertoires in COVID-19. Some clones are missing from TCRdb's copy, which holds only in-frame ones; the method was immunoSEQ multiplex PCR. The sample holds about 160,000 clones, roughly 90% seen once. Followed over time, Seattle patients had been enrolled while infection was active. The receptor's source is a young man with COVID-19, enrolled during active disease. The sample consisted of peripheral blood.

As DNA, the CDR3 is TGTGCCAGCAGCCTACTCAACAGCAATTCACCCCTCCACTTT. This gives the protein CASSLLNSNSPLHF. This rearrangement joins TRBV5-4 to TRBJ1-6; D gene uncertain. V was pared by 4 bases and J by 7 bases, with 12 bases between. In germline, CDR1 is SGHNT, CDR2 YYREEE (reference sequence). The CDR3 runs to 14 residues.